What follows are 22 T cell receptor beta chains derived from one specimen sequenced in a study of cytomegalovirus exposure and HLA in healthy donors. The primer mix had 60 Vbeta and 13 Jbeta primers. Profiled with immunoSEQ multiplex PCR; TCRdb holds only in-frame clones, not every one. The sample has around 31,000 clones. Sample: PBMCs. The receptors originated from a man aged 25-45 years in good health and CMV-seronegative.

The chain combines TRBV7-2 with TRBJ1-5; a weak D match, TRBD1 (5 bases). Trimming stripped 1 base from V and 7 bases from J, with 8 bases between. This CDR3 region has 13 residues. Germline CDR1 reads SGHTA; CDR2 reads FQGNSA. Here the CDR3 reads CASSLVQGQPQHF. CDR3 sequence (DNA): TGTGCCAGCAGCTTAGTGCAGGGACAGCCCCAGCATTTT.

CDR3 region: CASSLDRYEQYF. CDR3 nucleotide sequence: TGTGCCAGTTCGTTAGACAGATACGAGCAGTACTTC. V is TRBV25-1 and J is TRBJ2-7, with a possible D match to TRBD1 (5 bases). The CDR3 covers 12 residues. CDR1 MGHDK and CDR2 SYGVNS come from the germline V gene. V was shortened by 9 bases and J by 4 bases, with 13 bases between the two germline ends.

The chain uses TRBV5-4 and TRBJ2-5; the D is unclear. The CDR3 length is 12 residues. Trimming pared 4 bases from V and 0 bases from J, leaving 4 bases between. In germline, CDR1 is SGHNT, CDR2 YYREEE (reference sequence). The CDR3 protein is CASSAYQETQYF. CDR3 sequence (DNA): TGTGCCAGCAGCGCGTACCAAGAGACCCAGTACTTC.

The V and J genes are TRBV13 and TRBJ2-7; 11 bases are shared with TRBD1. The CDR3 loop spans 15 amino acids. After removal of 4 bases from V and 4 bases from J, the junction contained 6 bases not matched to a gene. Germline lookup yields CDR1 PRHDT and CDR2 FYEKMQ (reference sequence). The CDR3: CASSSSGQGVYEQYF. The CDR3 DNA reads as TGTGCCAGCAGCTCTTCGGGACAGGGGGTTTACGAGCAGTACTTC.

CDR3 protein: CASSPPGGARSYEQYF. The CDR3 nucleotides are TGTGCCAGCAGTCCTCCCGGGGGGGCACGCTCCTACGAGCAGTACTTC. The gene calls are TRBV27 and TRBJ2-7; 8 nucleotides match TRBD2. Germline V lookup: CDR1 MNHEY, CDR2 SMNVEV (reference sequence). Unmatched junction bases numbered 9, after V lost 5 bases and J lost 0 bases. This CDR3 region has 16 residues.

V gene TRBV29-1 combines with J gene TRBJ2-7, with a weak D call TRBD2 (5 bases). Looked up from germline, CDR1 is SQVTM and CDR2 is ANQGSEA. This CDR3 has 13 amino acids. Trimming left V 4 bases short and J 2 bases short, with 12 bases between. CDR3 nucleotide sequence: TGCAGCGTTGCGAGAGGACTCGCCTACGAGCAGTACTTC. Protein product: CSVARGLAYEQYF.

The V gene is TRBV7-9, the J gene TRBJ2-7; 10 nucleotides match TRBD2. Germline V gene sequence: CDR1 SEHNR, CDR2 FQNEAQ (reference sequence). CDR3 size: 17 residues. The ends lost 2 bases at V and 2 bases at J; junction bases unmatched: 9. CDR3 nucleotide sequence: TGTGCCAGCAGCTTATTCCGACCTAGCGGGAGAGCCTACGAGCAGTACTTC. Translated: CASSLFRPSGRAYEQYF.

This clone is identified as medium-sized from frequency. This sequence joins TRBV6-4 and TRBJ2-7, with D possibly matching TRBD1 (5 bases). Germline V gives CDR1 MRHNA, CDR2 SNTAGT. The V end was cut by 6 bases, the J end by 0 bases, with 18 bases between. The CDR3 consists of 16 residues. The chain's CDR3 is CASSPEGAASSYEQYF. CDR3 in DNA: TGTGCCAGCAGCCCGGAAGGGGCAGCTAGCTCCTACGAGCAGTACTTC.

The CDR3: CSVERTAGMNTEAFF. CDR3 coding DNA: TGCAGCGTTGAAAGGACAGCCGGAATGAACACTGAAGCTTTCTTT. The chain joins TRBV29-1 to TRBJ1-1; TRBD1 might be the D (6 bases). Trimming took 2 bases from V and 0 from J, leaving 13 bases between them. Germline CDR1 is SQVTM and CDR2 is ANQGSEA. This CDR3 region has 15 residues.

The rearrangement uses TRBV28 and TRBJ2-5; tentative D call: TRBD2 (7 bases). There are 15 residues in the CDR3. The V gene's germline CDR1 is MDHEN and CDR2 SYDVKM. Trimming took 7 bases from V and 3 from J, leaving 18 bases between them. The CDR3 sequence is CASMGAGALEETQYF. CDR3 nucleotides: TGTGCCAGCATGGGGGCGGGGGCGCTTGAAGAGACCCAGTACTTC.

This chain uses TRBV27 with TRBJ2-3; a possible D gene is TRBD2 (5 bases). The CDR3 length is 16 residues. The V end lost 6 bases, the J end lost 3 bases, and 19 bases lay between the germline ends. Germline V gives CDR1 MNHEY, CDR2 SMNVEV (reference sequence). DNA of the CDR3: TGTGCCAGCAGCCCTTCGTGGGGAGAGAAGACAGATACGCAGTATTTT. Translating gives CASSPSWGEKTDTQYF.

The genes are TRBV10-3 and TRBJ2-2; possible D gene TRBD2, 5 bases. The V end was cut by 0 bases, the J end by 3 bases, with 14 bases between. The germline gives CDR1 ENHRY, CDR2 SYGVKD. The CDR3 is 17 residues long. CDR3: CAISESLAGGYTGELFF. The CDR3 bases are TGTGCCATCAGTGAGTCGTTGGCGGGCGGATACACCGGGGAGCTGTTTTTT.

This chain joins TRBV19 and TRBJ2-7, with a possible D match to TRBD2 (6 bases). The CDR3 has 15 amino acids. Trimming took 3 bases from V and 3 from J, leaving 15 bases between them. CDR1 and CDR2 (germline): LNHDA, SQIVND (reference sequence). CDR3 loop: CASSIGGIDYYEQYF. The CDR3 DNA reads TGTGCCAGTAGTATTGGGGGGATCGATTACTACGAGCAGTACTTC.

V is TRBV7-9 and J is TRBJ2-2, with D possibly TRBD1 on 5 matching bases. Germline-derived CDR1 and CDR2 are SEHNR and FQNEAQ (reference sequence). The CDR3 runs 14 residues. With 10 bases removed from V and 2 bases from J, the gap between germline ends came to 14 bases. The CDR3, as DNA: TGTGCCATCTTAGGGCAGGGCAACACCGGGGAGCTGTTTTTT. Its protein is CAILGQGNTGELFF.

V is TRBV18 and J is TRBJ2-6, with D maybe TRBD2 (7 bases). Germline CDR1 reads KGHSH; CDR2 reads LQKENI. The CDR3 loop spans 20 amino acids. Trimming shortened V by 7 bases and J by 0 bases, and 25 bases separated the two germline ends. CDR3 sequence (DNA): TGTGCCAGCTTTGCGAGGGGGGGTTATACCACCCCCTCTGGGGCCAACGTCCTGACTTTC. Translated, it gives CASFARGGYTTPSGANVLTF.

The rearrangement joins TRBV19 to TRBJ1-6; TRBD1 matches 8 bases. This CDR3 comprises 14 residues. Germline V gives CDR1 LNHDA, CDR2 SQIVND (reference sequence). The junction had 13 bases not matched to a gene; V was cut back by 5 bases and J by 16 bases. The CDR3 nucleotides are TGTGCCAGTAGTCCTGGGGACAGGACGGAGGGACTCCACTTT. It encodes CASSPGDRTEGLHF.

V gene TRBV5-1 combines with J gene TRBJ1-4, with D unclear. The germline V gene has CDR1 SGHRS and CDR2 YFSETQ. The CDR3 sequence is 14 residues long. The V and J ends lost 2 bases and 4 bases respectively, with 9 bases between them. This chain's CDR3 is CASSFVSGNEKLFF. In DNA form, the CDR3 reads TGCGCCAGCAGCTTCGTTTCGGGTAATGAAAAACTGTTTTTT.

The chain employs TRBV27 and TRBJ1-6; 11 bases are a match to TRBD1. CDR1 is MNHEY and CDR2 is SMNVEV in the germline V gene (reference sequence). With 3 bases clipped from V and 9 bases from J, the junction kept 4 bases outside the gene matches. The CDR3 sequence is 15 residues long. The chain's CDR3 is CASSFGQGALSPLHF. As DNA, the CDR3 is TGTGCCAGCAGTTTCGGACAGGGGGCGCTTTCACCCCTCCACTTT.

The chain combines TRBV7-9 with TRBJ2-5; 11 nucleotides line up with TRBD2. This CDR3 has 15 amino acids. The V and J ends lost 2 bases and 5 bases, in that order; junction bases with no gene match: 4. Germline CDR1 is SEHNR and CDR2 is FQNEAQ (reference sequence). Here the CDR3 DNA reads TGTGCCAGCAGCTTATTAGCGGGAGGGGGGGAGACCCAGTACTTC. It encodes CASSLLAGGGETQYF. Variable domain in full (rest from reference TRBV7-9 and TRBJ2-5): DTGVSQNPRHKITKRGQNVTFRCDPISEHNRLYWYRQTLGQGPEFLTYFQNEAQLEKSRLLSDRFSAERPKGSFSTLEIQRTEQGDSAMYLCASSLLAGGGETQYFGPGTRLLVL.

The rearrangement uses TRBV7-8 and TRBJ1-2; tentatively, D is TRBD1 (5 bases). CDR3 length equals 16 residues. Trimming shortened V by 6 bases and J by 4 bases, and 21 bases separated the two germline ends. CDR1 is SGHVS and CDR2 is FQNEAQ in the germline V gene. For the CDR3, the DNA is TGTGCCAGCAGTCTGGGACTTTCCCCTATTCCCTATGGCTACACCTTC. Amino acid sequence: CASSLGLSPIPYGYTF.

Notes on this clone: One end of the junction varies from germline; a read error may be responsible. The chain links TRBV7-7 to TRBJ2-1, with 11 bases identical to TRBD1. The CDR3 is 15 residues long. Germline CDR1 is SSHAT and CDR2 is FNYEAQ (reference sequence). CDR3 coding DNA: TGTGCTAGCAGCCCAGCCGGGACAGGGGGCAATGAGCAGTTCTTC. This translates into CASSPAGTGGNEQFF. The variable domain in full, with the rest retrieved from reference TRBV7-7 and TRBJ2-1, is GAGVSQSPRYKVTKRGQDVTLRCDPISSHATLYWYQQALGQGPEFLTYFNYEAQPDKSGLPSDRFSAERPEGSISTLTIQRTEQRDSAMYRCASSPAGTGGNEQFFGPGTRLTVL.

This chain links TRBV11-1 with TRBJ2-5; 11 nucleotides align to TRBD1. The DNA end is a closer match to TRBJ2-7, so the J assignment may be wrong. Germline V gene sequence: CDR1 SGHAT, CDR2 FQDESV (reference sequence). There are 15 residues in the CDR3. In DNA form, the CDR3 reads TGTGCCAGCAGCTTCCTTGGACAGGGGGCTTACGAGCAGTACTTC. Translation: CASSFLGQGAYEQYF.